A single sample is the source of the 25 T cell receptor beta chains below, sequenced in a study of quantifying T cell responses using KT2 cells. About the research overall: Reverse transcription used primers in the TCR alpha and beta constant regions.

A single-stranded UMI oligo with SP2 sequence was ligated to cDNA 3' ends. An equimolar mix of RC1.1 and RC1.2 primed the beta chain across TRBC1 and TRBC2. In TCRdb, the UMI-ligation and nested PCR reads were re-called with MiXCR into one record per CDR3 protein. The sample has some 48,000 distinct CDR3 sequences; roughly 11% are singletons. The source material was PBMCs spiked with cells of the T cell clone KT2. All receptors derive from a human donor.

This clonotype has just a few counts. The rearrangement links TRBV7-6 to TRBJ2-3; possibly TRBD2 for D (6 bases). Germline CDR1 SGHVS, CDR2 FNYEAQ. This CDR3 region has 16 residues. The ends were cut back, 5 bases at V and 11 bases at J, with 26 bases in the middle. This CDR3 reads CASSPGPGLDTKGQYF. The CDR3 DNA reads TGTGCCAGCAGCCCTGGACCGGGACTGGACACTAAGGGGCAGTATTTT.

V and J are TRBV11-2 and TRBJ1-2, with D uncertain. This CDR3 region has 15 residues. Germline V lookup: CDR1 SGHAT, CDR2 FQNNGV. Trimming stripped 5 bases from V and 5 bases from J, with 18 bases between. In DNA, the CDR3 is TGTGCCAGCAGCCGCGACCCGGACGGCGGGTATGGCTACACCTTC. Its protein product is CASSRDPDGGYGYTF. Full variable domain (outside the CDR3, taken from reference TRBV11-2 and TRBJ1-2): EAGVAQSPRYKIIEKRQSVAFWCNPISGHATLYWYQQILGQGPKLLIQFQNNGVVDDSQLPKDRFSAERLKGVDSTLKIQPAKLEDSAVYLCASSRDPDGGYGYTFGSGTRLTVV.

DNA for the CDR3: TGTGCCACCAGCATCCCAGGGGGCTCTTCGTATGGCTACACCTTC. Its protein is CATSIPGGSSYGYTF. This rearrangement joins TRBV15 to TRBJ1-2; TRBD1 aligns across 8 bases. CDR3 length equals 15 residues. V lost 4 bases to trimming and J lost 5 bases; unmatched junction nucleotides: 9. Germline V gene sequence: CDR1 LNHNV, CDR2 YYDKDF (reference sequence).

The CDR3 protein is CASVGLAVRMKTLETQYF. CDR3 DNA sequence: TGTGCCAGCGTAGGACTAGCGGTGAGGATGAAGACTTTGGAGACCCAGTACTTC. The genes are TRBV6-2 or TRBV6-3 and TRBJ2-5, with 10 nucleotides matching TRBD2. The CDR3 contains 18 residues. Germline V gene data show CDR1 as MNHEY and CDR2 as SVGEGT. V dropped 8 bases and J dropped 5; count of bases not matched to a gene: 20.

This rearrangement joins TRBV7-9 to TRBJ1-1; D might be TRBD1 (5 bases). V lost 3 bases and J lost 4, with 9 bases in between. CDR1 SEHNR and CDR2 FQNEAQ come from the germline V gene (reference sequence). The CDR3 loop spans 13 amino acids. CDR3 amino acids: CASSFGGITEAFF. CDR3 DNA sequence: TGTGCCAGCAGCTTCGGGGGGATCACTGAAGCTTTCTTT.

For the CDR3, the DNA is TGTGCCAGCAGCCAAGATCGCACGGAGGGCACCGGGGAGCTGTTTTTT. Its protein product is CASSQDRTEGTGELFF. V gene TRBV3-1 combines with J gene TRBJ2-2, with D tentatively TRBD2 (6 bases). The germline V and J ends were trimmed by 0 bases and 4 bases, with 12 bases remaining between them. CDR1 is LGHDT, CDR2 YNNKEL, per germline (reference sequence). The CDR3 contains 16 residues.

As concerns this clonotype: The conserved phenylalanine or tryptophan is not found at the CDR3 terminus, so this likely reflects a read error. V is TRBV7-2 and J is TRBJ2-3; no clear D gene. CDR1 is SGHTA and CDR2 is FQGNSA in the germline V gene. The V end was cut by 0 bases, the J end by 2 bases, with 6 bases between. The CDR3 totals 14 residues. This chain's CDR3 is CASSLAINTDTQYY. CDR3 nucleotides: TGTGCCAGCAGCTTAGCGATCAACACAGATACGCAGTATTAT.

This clonotype was detected many times. The rearrangement links TRBV6-1 to TRBJ2-1; 7 bases line up with TRBD1. The CDR3 runs to 13 residues. V gave up 6 bases and J gave up 6 bases; unmatched junction bases: 5. Per germline, CDR1 MNHNS and CDR2 SASEGT. The CDR3 nucleotides are TGTGCCAGCAGACTGGGGACAGCCAATGAGCAGTTCTTC. Encoded protein: CASRLGTANEQFF.

This clonotype was found many times. The genes are TRBV12-3 or TRBV12-4 and TRBJ1-6; TRBD1 is a possible D gene (5 bases). Trimming took 6 bases from V and 10 from J, leaving 16 bases between them. The CDR3 is 14 amino acids. Here the CDR3 DNA reads TGTGCCAGCAGCTCCGACGGGGGAGGGTCACCCCTCCACTTT. Protein: CASSSDGGGSPLHF.

The chain recombines TRBV7-9 with TRBJ2-7; D unclear. Trimming stripped 2 bases from V and 4 bases from J, with 15 bases between. CDR3 size: 15 residues. Germline-derived CDR1 and CDR2 are SEHNR and FQNEAQ (reference sequence). The CDR3 loop is CASSLIGVPPYEQYF. The CDR3 DNA is TGTGCCAGCAGCTTAATTGGGGTGCCCCCTTACGAGCAGTACTTC.

This clonotype appeared many times. The rearrangement links TRBV11-2 to TRBJ2-4; D unresolved. Germline V gene lookup returns CDR1 SGHAT and CDR2 FQNNGV. This CDR3 contains 16 residues. Between the trimmed V and J ends, which lost 4 bases and 0 bases, there was a span of 13 bases. The CDR3 DNA is TGTGCCAGCAGCTGGTACATCAATCTAGCCAAAAACATTCAGTACTTC. Residues: CASSWYINLAKNIQYF.

This clonotype showed up just a few times. The rearrangement joins TRBV7-6 to TRBJ1-2; 7 nucleotides align to TRBD1. J was trimmed by 4 bases and V by 5 bases; bases with no gene match: 10. In germline, CDR1 is SGHVS, CDR2 FNYEAQ. This CDR3 has 15 residues. The chain's CDR3 is CASSPTGDPGYGYTF. In DNA form, the CDR3 reads TGTGCCAGCAGCCCTACAGGGGATCCGGGCTATGGCTACACCTTC.

This clonotype was counted a few times. For the CDR3, the DNA is TGCAGTGCTAGAGTCGGAGGGGAAAATGAAAAACTGTTTTTT. Amino acid sequence: CSARVGGENEKLFF. The chain couples TRBV20-1 to TRBJ1-4; tentatively, D is TRBD1 (5 bases). V was pared by 1 base and J by 5 bases, with 11 bases between. Germline CDR1 DFQATT, CDR2 SNEGSKA (reference sequence). The CDR3 consists of 14 residues.

This clonotype appeared many times. The rearrangement links TRBV12-3 or TRBV12-4 to TRBJ2-2, with D maybe TRBD1 (6 bases). Between the trimmed V and J ends, which lost 4 bases and 2 bases, there was a span of 14 bases. This CDR3 region has 16 residues. This chain's CDR3 is CASSYSGTRNTGELFF. The CDR3 DNA reads TGTGCCAGCAGTTACTCCGGGACACGTAACACCGGGGAGCTGTTTTTT.

V usage is TRBV27 and J usage is TRBJ1-2; D unclear. Germline V gene lookup returns CDR1 MNHEY and CDR2 SMNVEV (reference sequence). V lost 11 bases to trimming and J lost 5 bases, with 18 bases between them. The CDR3 is 13 amino acids. The CDR3 nucleotides are TGTGCCCCTACCGCGGGAGTGCCATATGGCTACACCTTC. It encodes CAPTAGVPYGYTF.

This clonotype has more than one count but fewer than ten. The V gene is TRBV12-3 or TRBV12-4, the J gene TRBJ2-7; 8 bases agree with TRBD1. The CDR3 length is 14 residues. The V gene end was trimmed by 5 bases and the J gene end by 5 bases; junction bases not matched to a gene: 8. In DNA form, the CDR3 reads TGTGCCAGCAGTACAGGACAGGGTGCCCACGAGCAGTACTTC. Translated, it gives CASSTGQGAHEQYF.

This clonotype has more than one count but fewer than ten. V gene TRBV28 combines with J gene TRBJ2-1; D remains unclear. Germline V gene lookup returns CDR1 MDHEN and CDR2 SYDVKM. Between the trimmed V and J ends, which lost 1 base and 1 base, there was a span of 14 bases. The CDR3 length is 17 residues. CDR3 nucleotides: TGTGCCAGCAGTTTATTGGCGTCAGCTATTTCCTACAATGAGCAGTTCTTC. This translates into CASSLLASAISYNEQFF.

The chain carries TRBV29-1 and TRBJ1-1; maybe TRBD1 (5 bases). Germline CDR1 reads SQVTM; CDR2 reads ANQGSEA. There are 13 residues in the CDR3. Trimming removed 4 bases from V and 5 bases from J, with 14 bases in between. The CDR3 sequence is CSVGRVEGTEAFF. The CDR3 nucleotides read TGCAGCGTTGGTAGGGTGGAGGGGACTGAAGCTTTCTTT.

The genes are TRBV20-1 and TRBJ2-3; TRBD2 matches at 14 bases. With 6 bases clipped from V and 0 bases from J, the junction kept 5 bases outside the gene matches. Germline V CDR1 and CDR2: DFQATT, SNEGSKA (reference sequence). CDR3 length: 16 amino acids. CDR3 nucleotides: TGCAGTGCACCGGGACTAGCGGGGGAGAGCACAGATACGCAGTATTTT. It translates to CSAPGLAGESTDTQYF.

This clonotype was seen a few times. The rearrangement joins TRBV4-1 to TRBJ1-1, with 7 nucleotides matching TRBD1. There are 15 residues in the CDR3. After removal of 0 bases from V and 4 bases from J, the junction contained 5 bases not matched to a gene. Germline V gene sequence: CDR1 MGHRA, CDR2 YSYEKL. The CDR3 nucleotides read TGCGCCAGCAGCCAAGATGGCAGGGGGGGCACTGAAGCTTTCTTT. This encodes CASSQDGRGGTEAFF.

This clonotype was detected a few times. The gene calls are TRBV11-2 and TRBJ2-3, with D tentatively TRBD2 (5 bases). This CDR3 region has 13 residues. Germline assignment: CDR1 SGHAT and CDR2 FQNNGV. V lost 6 bases and J lost 1, with 8 bases in between. In nucleotides, the CDR3 is TGTGCCAGCAGGGAACTAGGCACAGATACGCAGTATTTT. Translated, it gives CASRELGTDTQYF.

V usage is TRBV15 and J usage is TRBJ2-6; tentative D call: TRBD1 (6 bases). There are 16 residues in the CDR3. V was clipped by 0 bases and J by 2 bases, with 8 bases between them. Germline loops: CDR1 LNHNV, CDR2 YYDKDF (reference sequence). DNA of the CDR3: TGTGCCACCAGCAGAGATCAGGGGACTGGGGCCAACGTCCTGACTTTC. Protein product: CATSRDQGTGANVLTF.

This clonotype is categorized as medium-sized. The gene calls are TRBV21-1 and TRBJ2-7; TRBD1, as called in the table, went unchecked against the DNA. TRBV21-1 constitutes a pseudogene. The CDR3 extends over 13 amino acids. CDR3 nucleotides: TGTGCCAGCAGCAAGCGACAGGCCTACGAGCAGTACTTC. This translates into CASSKRQAYEQYF.

This clonotype was detected only a few times. This CDR3 is CSAPSGVLDTQYF. CDR3 nucleotides: TGCAGTGCTCCTAGCGGAGTATTAGATACGCAGTATTTT. The chain couples TRBV20-1 to TRBJ2-3; 7 bases are a match to TRBD2. J lost 5 bases, V lost 5 bases, and 7 bases had no gene match. The germline gives CDR1 DFQATT, CDR2 SNEGSKA (reference sequence). CDR3 length: 13 residues.

This clonotype was counted at least ten times. The CDR3, as DNA: TGCAGTGCTACCCTGAGGGGGGGAACTACCTACGAGCAGTACTTC. Encoded protein: CSATLRGGTTYEQYF. The chain carries TRBV20-1 and TRBJ2-7, with D tentatively TRBD2 (7 bases). Germline CDR1 is DFQATT and CDR2 is SNEGSKA (reference sequence). V was shortened by 4 bases and J by 2 bases, with 18 bases between the two germline ends. The CDR3 has 15 residues.